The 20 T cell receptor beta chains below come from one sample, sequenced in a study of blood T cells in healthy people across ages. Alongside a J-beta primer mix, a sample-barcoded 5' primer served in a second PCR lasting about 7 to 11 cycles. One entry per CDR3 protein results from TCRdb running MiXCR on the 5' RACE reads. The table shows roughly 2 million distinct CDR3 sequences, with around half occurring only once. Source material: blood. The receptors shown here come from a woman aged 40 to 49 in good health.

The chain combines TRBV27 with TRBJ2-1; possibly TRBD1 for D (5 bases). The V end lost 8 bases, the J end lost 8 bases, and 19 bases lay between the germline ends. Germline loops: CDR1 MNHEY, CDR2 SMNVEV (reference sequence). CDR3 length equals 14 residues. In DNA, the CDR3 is TGTGCCAGCGCAAAAAGGACACTGGACGATGAGCAGTTCTTC. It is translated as CASAKRTLDDEQFF.

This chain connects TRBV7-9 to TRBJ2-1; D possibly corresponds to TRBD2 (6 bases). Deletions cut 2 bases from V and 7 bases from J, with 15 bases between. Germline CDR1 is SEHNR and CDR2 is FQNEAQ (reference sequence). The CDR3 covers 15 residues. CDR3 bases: TGTGCCAGCAGCTTATTGGGGGGTAGATGGAATGAGCAGTTCTTC. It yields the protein CASSLLGGRWNEQFF. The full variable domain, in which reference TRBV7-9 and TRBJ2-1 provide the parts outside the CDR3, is DTGVSQNPRHKITKRGQNVTFRCDPISEHNRLYWYRQTLGQGPEFLTYFQNEAQLEKSRLLSDRFSAERPKGSFSTLEIQRTEQGDSAMYLCASSLLGGRWNEQFFGPGTRLTVL.

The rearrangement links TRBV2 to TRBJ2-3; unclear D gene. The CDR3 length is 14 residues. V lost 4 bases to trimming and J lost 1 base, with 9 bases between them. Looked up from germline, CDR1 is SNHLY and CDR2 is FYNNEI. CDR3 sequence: CASSGPWGTDTQYF. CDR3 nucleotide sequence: TGTGCCAGCAGTGGCCCTTGGGGCACAGATACGCAGTATTTT.

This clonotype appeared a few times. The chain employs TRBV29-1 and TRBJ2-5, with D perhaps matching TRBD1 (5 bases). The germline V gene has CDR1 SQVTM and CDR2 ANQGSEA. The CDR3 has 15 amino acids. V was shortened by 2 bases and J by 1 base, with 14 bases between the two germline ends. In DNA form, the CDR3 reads TGCAGCGTTGAAAAAAGGCAGGGTAGCCAAGAGACCCAGTACTTC. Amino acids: CSVEKRQGSQETQYF.

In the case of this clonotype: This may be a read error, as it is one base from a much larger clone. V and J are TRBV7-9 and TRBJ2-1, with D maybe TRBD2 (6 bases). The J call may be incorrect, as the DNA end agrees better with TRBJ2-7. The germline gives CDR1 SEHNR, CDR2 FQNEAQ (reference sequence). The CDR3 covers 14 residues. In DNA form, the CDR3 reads TGTGCCAGCAGCCCCCGGGGAGGCCTCAATGAGCAGTACTTC. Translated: CASSPRGGLNEQYF.

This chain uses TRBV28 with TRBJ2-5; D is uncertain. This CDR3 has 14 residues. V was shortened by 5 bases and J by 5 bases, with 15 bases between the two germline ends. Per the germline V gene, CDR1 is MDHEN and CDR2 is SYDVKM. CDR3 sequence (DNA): TGTGCCAGCAGTGAAAGCCCCCTAGGGGAGACCCAGTACTTC. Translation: CASSESPLGETQYF. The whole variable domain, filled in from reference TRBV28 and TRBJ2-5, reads DVKVTQSSRYLVKRTGEKVFLECVQDMDHENMFWYRQDPGLGLRLIYFSYDVKMKEKGDIPEGYSVSREKKERFSLILESASTNQTSMYLCASSESPLGETQYFGPGTRLLVL.

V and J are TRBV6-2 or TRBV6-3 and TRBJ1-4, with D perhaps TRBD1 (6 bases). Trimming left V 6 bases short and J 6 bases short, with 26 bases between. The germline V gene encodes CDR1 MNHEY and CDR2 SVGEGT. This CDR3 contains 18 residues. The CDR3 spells CASSHPEGGYGVDEKLFF. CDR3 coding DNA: TGTGCCAGCAGCCATCCAGAAGGGGGGTACGGAGTCGATGAAAAACTGTTTTTT.

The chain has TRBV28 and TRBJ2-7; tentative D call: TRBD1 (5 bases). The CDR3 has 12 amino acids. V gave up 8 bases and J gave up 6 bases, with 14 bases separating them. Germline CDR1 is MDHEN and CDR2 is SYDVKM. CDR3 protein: CASGFFQGEQYF. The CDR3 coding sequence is TGTGCCAGCGGGTTCTTCCAGGGCGAGCAGTACTTC.

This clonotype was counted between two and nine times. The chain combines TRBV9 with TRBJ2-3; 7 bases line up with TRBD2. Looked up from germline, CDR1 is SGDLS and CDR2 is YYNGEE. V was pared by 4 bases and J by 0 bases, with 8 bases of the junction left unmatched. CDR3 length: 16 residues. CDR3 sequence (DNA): TGTGCCAGCAGCCCTACCAGCGGGAAAAGCACAGATACGCAGTATTTT. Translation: CASSPTSGKSTDTQYF.

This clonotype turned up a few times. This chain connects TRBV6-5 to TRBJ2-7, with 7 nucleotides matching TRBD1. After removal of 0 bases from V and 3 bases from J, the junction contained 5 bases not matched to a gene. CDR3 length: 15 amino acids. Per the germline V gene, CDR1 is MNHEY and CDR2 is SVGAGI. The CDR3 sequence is CASSYSRDSSYEQYF. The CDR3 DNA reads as TGTGCCAGCAGTTACTCGAGGGACAGCAGCTACGAGCAGTACTTC.

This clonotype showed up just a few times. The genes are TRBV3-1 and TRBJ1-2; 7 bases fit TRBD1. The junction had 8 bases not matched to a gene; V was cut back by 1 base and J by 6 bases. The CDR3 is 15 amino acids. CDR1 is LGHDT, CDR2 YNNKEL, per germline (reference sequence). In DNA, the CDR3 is TGTGCCAGCAGCCAAGGACAGGGTAGTGTGGATGGCTACACCTTC. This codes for CASSQGQGSVDGYTF.

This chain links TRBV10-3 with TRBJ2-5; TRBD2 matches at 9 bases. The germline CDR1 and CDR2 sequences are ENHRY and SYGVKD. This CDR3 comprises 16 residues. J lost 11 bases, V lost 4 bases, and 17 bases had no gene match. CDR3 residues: CAISALDSGGDNEQYF. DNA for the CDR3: TGTGCCATCAGTGCGTTAGATAGCGGGGGAGACAATGAGCAGTACTTC.

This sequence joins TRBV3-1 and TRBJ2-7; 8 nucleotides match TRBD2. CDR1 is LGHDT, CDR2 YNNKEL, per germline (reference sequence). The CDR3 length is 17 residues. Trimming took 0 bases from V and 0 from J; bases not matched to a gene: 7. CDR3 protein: CASSQDARGGTSYEQYF. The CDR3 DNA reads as TGTGCCAGCAGCCAAGATGCCCGGGGGGGCACCTCCTACGAGCAGTACTTC.

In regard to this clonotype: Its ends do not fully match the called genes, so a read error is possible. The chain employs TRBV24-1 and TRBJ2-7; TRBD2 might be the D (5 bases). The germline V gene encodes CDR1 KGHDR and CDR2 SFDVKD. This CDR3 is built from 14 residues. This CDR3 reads CAISDLRGFYEQYF. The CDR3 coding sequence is TGTGCCATCAGTGATTTGCGAGGGTTCTACGAGCAGTACTTC.

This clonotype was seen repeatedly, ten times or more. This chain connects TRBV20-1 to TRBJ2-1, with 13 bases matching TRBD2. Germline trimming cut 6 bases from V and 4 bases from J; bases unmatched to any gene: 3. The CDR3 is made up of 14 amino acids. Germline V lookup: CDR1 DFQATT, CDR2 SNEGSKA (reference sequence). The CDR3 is CSALGLAGYNEQFF. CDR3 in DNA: TGCAGTGCCCTGGGACTAGCGGGGTACAATGAGCAGTTCTTC.

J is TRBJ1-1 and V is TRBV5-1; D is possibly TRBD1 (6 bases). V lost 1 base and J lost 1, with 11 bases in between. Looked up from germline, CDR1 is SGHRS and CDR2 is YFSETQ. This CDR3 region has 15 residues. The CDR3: CASSLMTGWNTEAFF. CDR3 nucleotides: TGCGCCAGCAGCTTGATGACAGGTTGGAACACTGAAGCTTTCTTT. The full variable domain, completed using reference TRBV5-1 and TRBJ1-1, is KAGVTQTPRYLIKTRGQQVTLSCSPISGHRSVSWYQQTPGQGLQFLFEYFSETQRNKGNFPGRFSGRQFSNSRSEMNVSTLELGDSALYLCASSLMTGWNTEAFFGQGTRLTVV.

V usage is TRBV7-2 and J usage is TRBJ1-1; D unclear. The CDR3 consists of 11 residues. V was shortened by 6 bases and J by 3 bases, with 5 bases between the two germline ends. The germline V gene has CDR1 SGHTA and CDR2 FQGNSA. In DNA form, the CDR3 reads TGTGCCAGCAGGAAATACACTGAAGCTTTCTTT. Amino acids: CASRKYTEAFF. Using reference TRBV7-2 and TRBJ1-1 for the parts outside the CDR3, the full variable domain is GAGVSQSPSNKVTEKGKDVELRCDPISGHTALYWYRQSLGQGLEFLIYFQGNSAPDKSGLPSDRFSAERTGGSVSTLTIQRTQQEDSAVYLCASRKYTEAFFGQGTRLTVV.

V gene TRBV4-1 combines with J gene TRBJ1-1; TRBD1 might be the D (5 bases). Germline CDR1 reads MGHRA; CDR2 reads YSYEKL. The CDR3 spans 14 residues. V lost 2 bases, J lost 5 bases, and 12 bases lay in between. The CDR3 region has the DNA TGCGCCAGCAGCCAAATGACCGGGGGGACTGAAGCTTTCTTT. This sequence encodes CASSQMTGGTEAFF.

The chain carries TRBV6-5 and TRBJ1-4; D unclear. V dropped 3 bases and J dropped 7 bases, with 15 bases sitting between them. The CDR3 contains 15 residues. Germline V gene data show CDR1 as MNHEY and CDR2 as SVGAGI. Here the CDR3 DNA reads TGTGCCAGCAGTTATACTCTTGGACTGAGTGAAAAACTGTTTTTT. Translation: CASSYTLGLSEKLFF.

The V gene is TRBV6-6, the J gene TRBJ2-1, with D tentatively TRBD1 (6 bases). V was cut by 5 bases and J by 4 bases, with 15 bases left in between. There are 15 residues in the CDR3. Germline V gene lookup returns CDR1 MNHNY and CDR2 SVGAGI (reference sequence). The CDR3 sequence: CASSPSRGTYNEQFF. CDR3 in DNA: TGTGCCAGCAGTCCCTCGAGGGGGACGTACAATGAGCAGTTCTTC.